This TCR beta chain originates from a study of neoadjuvant anti-PD-1 for oral cavity cancer. Overall study findings and caveats: Only three patients per response group were TCR-analyzed; validation needed.

This table comes from immunoSEQ multiplex PCR, and its TCRdb copy is limited to in-frame clones, with some not included. The profile shows tens of thousands of clones, around four fifths of them singletons. PBMCs were not maintained or expanded in culture before analysis. V trimming: 2 bases; J trimming: 3 bases; junction bases outside the gene matches: 2. CDR1 MNHNS and CDR2 SASEGT come from the germline V gene. CDR3 length: 14 amino acids. For this clone: Its antigen remains unidentified.

This material consisted of PBMCs, taken before nivolumab (anti-PD-1) treatment. The chain links TRBV6-1 to TRBJ2-3; 7 bases fit TRBD2. This TCR was recovered from a person aged 35 to 85 with oral cavity squamous cell carcinoma. This CDR3 is CASSEYGGTDTQYF. CDR3 DNA: TGTGCCAGCAGTGAATACGGGGGGACAGATACGCAGTATTTT.